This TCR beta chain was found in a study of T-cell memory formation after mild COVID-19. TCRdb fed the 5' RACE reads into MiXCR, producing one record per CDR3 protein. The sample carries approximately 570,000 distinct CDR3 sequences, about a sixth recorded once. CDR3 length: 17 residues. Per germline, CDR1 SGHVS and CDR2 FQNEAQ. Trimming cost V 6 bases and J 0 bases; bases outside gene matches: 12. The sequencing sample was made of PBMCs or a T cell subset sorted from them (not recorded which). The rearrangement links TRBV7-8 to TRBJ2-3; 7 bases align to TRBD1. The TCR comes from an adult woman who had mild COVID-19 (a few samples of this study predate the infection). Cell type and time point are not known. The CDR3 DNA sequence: TGTGCCAGCAGTTCCCCCCAGGGGGTTGTTAGCACAGATACGCAGTATTTT. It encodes CASSSPQGVVSTDTQYF.